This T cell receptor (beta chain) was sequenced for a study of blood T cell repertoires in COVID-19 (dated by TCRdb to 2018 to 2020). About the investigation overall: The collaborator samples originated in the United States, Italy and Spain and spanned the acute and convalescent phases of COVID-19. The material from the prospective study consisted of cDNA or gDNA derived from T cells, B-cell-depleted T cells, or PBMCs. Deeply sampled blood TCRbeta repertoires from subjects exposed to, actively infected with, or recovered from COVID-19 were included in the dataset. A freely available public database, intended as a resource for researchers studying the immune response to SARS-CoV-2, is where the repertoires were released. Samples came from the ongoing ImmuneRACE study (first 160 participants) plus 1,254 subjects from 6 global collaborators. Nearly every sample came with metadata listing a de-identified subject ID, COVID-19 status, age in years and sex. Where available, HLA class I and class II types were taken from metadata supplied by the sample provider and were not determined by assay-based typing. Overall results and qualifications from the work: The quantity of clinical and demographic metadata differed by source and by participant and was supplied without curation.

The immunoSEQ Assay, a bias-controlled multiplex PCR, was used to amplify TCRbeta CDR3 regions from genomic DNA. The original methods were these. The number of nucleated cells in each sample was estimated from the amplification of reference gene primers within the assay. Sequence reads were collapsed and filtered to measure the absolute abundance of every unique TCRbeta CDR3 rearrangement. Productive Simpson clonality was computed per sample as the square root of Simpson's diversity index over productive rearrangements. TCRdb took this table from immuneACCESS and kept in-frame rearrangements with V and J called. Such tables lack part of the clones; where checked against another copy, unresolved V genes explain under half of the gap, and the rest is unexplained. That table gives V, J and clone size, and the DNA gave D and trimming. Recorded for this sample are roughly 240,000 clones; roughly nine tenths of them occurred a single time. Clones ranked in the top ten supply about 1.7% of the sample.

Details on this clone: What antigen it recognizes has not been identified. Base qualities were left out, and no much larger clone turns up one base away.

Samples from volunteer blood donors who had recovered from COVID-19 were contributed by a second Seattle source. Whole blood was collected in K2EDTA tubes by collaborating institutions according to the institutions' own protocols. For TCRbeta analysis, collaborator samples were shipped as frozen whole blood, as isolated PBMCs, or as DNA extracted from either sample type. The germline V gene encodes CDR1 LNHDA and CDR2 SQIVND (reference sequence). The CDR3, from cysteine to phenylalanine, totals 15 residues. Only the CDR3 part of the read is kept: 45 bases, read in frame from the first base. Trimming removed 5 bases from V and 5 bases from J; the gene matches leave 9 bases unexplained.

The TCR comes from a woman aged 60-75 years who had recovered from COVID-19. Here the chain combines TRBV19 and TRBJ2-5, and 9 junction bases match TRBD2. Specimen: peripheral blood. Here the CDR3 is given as CASSGGGAGEETQYF. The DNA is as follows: TGTGCCAGTAGTGGCGGGGGGGCCGGTGAGGAGACCCAGTACTTC.